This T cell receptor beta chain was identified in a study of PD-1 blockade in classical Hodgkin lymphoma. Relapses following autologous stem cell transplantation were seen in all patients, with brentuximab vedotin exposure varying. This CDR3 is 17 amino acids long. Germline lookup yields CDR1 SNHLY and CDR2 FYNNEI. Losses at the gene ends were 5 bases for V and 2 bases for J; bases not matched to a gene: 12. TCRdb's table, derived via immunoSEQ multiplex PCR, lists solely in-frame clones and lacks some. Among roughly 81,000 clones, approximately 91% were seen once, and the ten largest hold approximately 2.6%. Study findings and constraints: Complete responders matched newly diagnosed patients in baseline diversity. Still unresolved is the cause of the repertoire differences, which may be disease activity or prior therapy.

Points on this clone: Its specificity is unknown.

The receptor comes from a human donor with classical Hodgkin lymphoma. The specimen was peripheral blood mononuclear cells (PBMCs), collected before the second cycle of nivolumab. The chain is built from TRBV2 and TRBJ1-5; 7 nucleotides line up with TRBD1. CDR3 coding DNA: TGTGCCAGCAGTTTATTGACAGGGATGTATCGCAATCAGCCCCAGCATTTT. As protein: CASSLLTGMYRNQPQHF. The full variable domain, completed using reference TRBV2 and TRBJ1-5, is EPEVTQTPSHQVTQMGQEVILRCVPISNHLYFYWYRQILGQKVEFLVSFYNNEISEKSEIFDDQFSVERPDGSNFTLKIRSTKLEDSAMYFCASSLLTGMYRNQPQHFGDGTRLSIL.